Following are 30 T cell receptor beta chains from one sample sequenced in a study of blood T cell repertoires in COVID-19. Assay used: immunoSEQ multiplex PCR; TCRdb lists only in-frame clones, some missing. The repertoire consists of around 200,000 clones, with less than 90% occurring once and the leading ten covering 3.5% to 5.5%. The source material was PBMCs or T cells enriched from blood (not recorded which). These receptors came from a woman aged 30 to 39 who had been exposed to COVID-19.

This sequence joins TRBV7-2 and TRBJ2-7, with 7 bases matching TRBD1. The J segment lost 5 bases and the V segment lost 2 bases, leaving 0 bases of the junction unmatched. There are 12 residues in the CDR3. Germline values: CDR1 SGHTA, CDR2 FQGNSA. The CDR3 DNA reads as TGTGCCAGCAGCTTACAGGGGGACGAGCAGTACTTC. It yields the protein CASSLQGDEQYF. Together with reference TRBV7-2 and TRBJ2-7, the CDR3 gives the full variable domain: GAGVSQSPSNKVTEKGKDVELRCDPISGHTALYWYRQSLGQGLEFLIYFQGNSAPDKSGLPSDRFSAERTGGSVSTLTIQRTQQEDSAVYLCASSLQGDEQYFGPGTRLTVT.

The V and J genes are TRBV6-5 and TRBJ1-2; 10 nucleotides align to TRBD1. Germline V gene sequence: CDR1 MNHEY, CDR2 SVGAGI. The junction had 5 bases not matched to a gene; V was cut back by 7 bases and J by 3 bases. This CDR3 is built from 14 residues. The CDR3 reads CASILGTGDYGYTF. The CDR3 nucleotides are TGTGCCAGCATCCTCGGGACAGGGGACTATGGCTACACCTTC.

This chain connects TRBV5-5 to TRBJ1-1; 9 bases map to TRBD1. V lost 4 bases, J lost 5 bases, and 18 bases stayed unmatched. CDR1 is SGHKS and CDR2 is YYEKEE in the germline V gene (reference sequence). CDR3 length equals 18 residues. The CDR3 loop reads CASSRSLRTGQGETEAFF. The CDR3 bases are TGTGCCAGCAGCCGCAGCCTGAGGACGGGACAGGGAGAAACTGAAGCTTTCTTT.

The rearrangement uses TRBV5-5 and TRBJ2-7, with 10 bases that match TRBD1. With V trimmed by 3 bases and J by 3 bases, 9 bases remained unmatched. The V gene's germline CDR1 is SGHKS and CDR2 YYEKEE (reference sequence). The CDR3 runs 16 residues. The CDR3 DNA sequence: TGTGCCAGCAGCTCCCGGGACAGGGGAGTAATCTACGAGCAGTACTTC. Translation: CASSSRDRGVIYEQYF.

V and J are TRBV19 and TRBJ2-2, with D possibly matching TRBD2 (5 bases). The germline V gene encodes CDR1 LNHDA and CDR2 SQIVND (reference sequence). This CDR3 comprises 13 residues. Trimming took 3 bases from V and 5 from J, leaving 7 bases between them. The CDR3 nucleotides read TGTGCCAGTAGTATGAGGGAAACCGGGGAGCTGTTTTTT. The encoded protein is CASSMRETGELFF.

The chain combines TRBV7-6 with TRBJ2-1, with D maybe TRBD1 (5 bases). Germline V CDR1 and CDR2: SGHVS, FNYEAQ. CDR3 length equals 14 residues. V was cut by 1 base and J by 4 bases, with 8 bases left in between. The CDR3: CASSLEQEYNEQFF. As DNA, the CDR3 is TGTGCCAGCAGCTTAGAACAGGAGTACAATGAGCAGTTCTTC.

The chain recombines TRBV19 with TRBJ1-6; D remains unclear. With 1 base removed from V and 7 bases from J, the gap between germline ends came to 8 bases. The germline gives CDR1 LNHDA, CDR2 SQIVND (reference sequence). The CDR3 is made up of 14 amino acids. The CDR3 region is CASSIAAGNSPLHF. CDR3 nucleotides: TGTGCCAGTAGTATAGCCGCAGGCAATTCACCCCTCCACTTT.

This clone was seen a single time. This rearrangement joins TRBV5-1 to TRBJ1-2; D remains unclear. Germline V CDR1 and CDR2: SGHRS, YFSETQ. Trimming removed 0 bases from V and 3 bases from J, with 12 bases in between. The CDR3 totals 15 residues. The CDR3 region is CASSLDSPWDYGYTF. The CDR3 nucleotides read TGCGCCAGCAGCTTGGACAGTCCGTGGGACTATGGCTACACCTTC.

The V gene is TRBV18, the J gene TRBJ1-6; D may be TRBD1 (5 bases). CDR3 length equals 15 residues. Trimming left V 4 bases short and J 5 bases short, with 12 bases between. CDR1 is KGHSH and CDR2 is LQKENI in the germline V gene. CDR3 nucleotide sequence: TGTGCCAGCTCACGTACGGGGGGTAATAATTCACCCCTCCACTTT. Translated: CASSRTGGNNSPLHF.

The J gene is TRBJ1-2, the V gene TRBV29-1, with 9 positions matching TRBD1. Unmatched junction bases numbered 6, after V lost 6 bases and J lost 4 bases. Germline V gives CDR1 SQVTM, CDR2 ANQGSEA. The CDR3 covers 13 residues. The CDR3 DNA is TGCAGCGTCAACAGGGGGCGCGGCTATGGCTACACCTTC. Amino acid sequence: CSVNRGRGYGYTF.

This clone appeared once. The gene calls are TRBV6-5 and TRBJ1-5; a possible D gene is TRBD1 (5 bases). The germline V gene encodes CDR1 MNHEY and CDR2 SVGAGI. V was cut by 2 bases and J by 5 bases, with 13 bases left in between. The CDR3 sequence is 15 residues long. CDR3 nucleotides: TGTGCCAGCAGTTACCGTAACAGGAATCATCAGCCCCAGCATTTT. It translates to CASSYRNRNHQPQHF.

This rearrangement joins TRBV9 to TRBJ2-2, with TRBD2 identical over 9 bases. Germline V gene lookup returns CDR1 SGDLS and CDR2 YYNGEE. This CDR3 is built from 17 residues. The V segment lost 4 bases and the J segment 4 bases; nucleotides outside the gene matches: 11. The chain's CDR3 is CASSSKGSGGPTGELFF. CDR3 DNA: TGTGCCAGCAGCTCAAAGGGTAGCGGGGGCCCCACCGGGGAGCTGTTTTTT.

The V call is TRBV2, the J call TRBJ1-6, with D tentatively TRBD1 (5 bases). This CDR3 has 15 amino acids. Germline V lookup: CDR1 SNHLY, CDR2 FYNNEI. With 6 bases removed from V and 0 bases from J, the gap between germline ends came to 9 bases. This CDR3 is CASRQVSSYNSPLHF. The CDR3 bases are TGTGCCAGCAGACAGGTCAGCTCCTATAATTCACCCCTCCACTTT.

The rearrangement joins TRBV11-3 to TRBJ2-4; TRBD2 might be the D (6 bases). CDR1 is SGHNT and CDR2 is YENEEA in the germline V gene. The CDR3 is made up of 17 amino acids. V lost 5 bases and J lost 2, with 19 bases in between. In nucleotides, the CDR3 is TGTGCCAGCAGCCCTGTTGGAGGGCAATTCCCCAAAAACATTCAGTACTTC. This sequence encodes CASSPVGGQFPKNIQYF.

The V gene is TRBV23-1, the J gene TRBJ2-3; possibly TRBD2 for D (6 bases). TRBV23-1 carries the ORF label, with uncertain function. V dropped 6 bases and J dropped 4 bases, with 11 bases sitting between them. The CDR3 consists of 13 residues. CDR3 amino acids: CASRRRGADTQYF. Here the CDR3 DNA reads TGCGCCAGCAGAAGGAGGGGAGCAGATACGCAGTATTTT.

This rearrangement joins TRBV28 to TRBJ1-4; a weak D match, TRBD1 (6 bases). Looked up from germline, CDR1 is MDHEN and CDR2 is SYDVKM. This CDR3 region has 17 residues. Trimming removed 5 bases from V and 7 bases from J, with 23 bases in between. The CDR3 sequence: CASSEQGRSETSEKLFF. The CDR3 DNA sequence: TGTGCCAGCAGTGAACAGGGTAGGTCGGAGACGAGTGAAAAACTGTTTTTT.

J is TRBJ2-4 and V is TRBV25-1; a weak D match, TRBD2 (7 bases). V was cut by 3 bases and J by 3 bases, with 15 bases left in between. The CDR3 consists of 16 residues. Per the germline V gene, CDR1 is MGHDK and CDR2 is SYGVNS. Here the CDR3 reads CASSEGGGRGKNIQYF. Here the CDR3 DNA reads TGTGCCAGCAGTGAGGGGGGCGGGAGAGGCAAAAACATTCAGTACTTC.

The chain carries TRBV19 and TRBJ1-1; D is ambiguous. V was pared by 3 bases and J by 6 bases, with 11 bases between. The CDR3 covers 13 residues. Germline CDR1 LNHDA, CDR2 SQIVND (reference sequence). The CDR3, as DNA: TGTGCCAGTAGTATTGACCTCCGGGCTGAAGCTTTCTTT. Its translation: CASSIDLRAEAFF.

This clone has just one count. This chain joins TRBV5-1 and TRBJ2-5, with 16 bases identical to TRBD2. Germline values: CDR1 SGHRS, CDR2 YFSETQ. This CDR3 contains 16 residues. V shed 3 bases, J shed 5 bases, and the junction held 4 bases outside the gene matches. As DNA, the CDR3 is TGCGCCAGCAGCTCCGGGACTAGCGGGGGGGCGGAGACCCAGTACTTC. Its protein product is CASSSGTSGGAETQYF.

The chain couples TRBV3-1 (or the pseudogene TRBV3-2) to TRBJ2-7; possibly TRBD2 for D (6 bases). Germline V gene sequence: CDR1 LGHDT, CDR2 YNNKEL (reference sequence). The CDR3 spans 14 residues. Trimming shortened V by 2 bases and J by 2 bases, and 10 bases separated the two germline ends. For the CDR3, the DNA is TGTGCCAGCAGCCAAAGCGGGCAGACCTACGAGCAGTACTTC. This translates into CASSQSGQTYEQYF.

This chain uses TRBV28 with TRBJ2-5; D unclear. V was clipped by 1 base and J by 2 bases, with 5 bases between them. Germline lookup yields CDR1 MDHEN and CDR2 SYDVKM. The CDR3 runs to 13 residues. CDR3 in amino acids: CASSLSSQETQYF. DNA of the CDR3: TGTGCCAGCAGTTTATCCAGTCAAGAGACCCAGTACTTC.

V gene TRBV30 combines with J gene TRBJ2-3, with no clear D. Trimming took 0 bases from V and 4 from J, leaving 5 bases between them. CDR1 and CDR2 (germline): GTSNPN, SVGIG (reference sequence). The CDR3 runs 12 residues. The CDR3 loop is CAWSVRSDTQYF. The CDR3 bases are TGTGCCTGGAGTGTACGGTCAGATACGCAGTATTTT.

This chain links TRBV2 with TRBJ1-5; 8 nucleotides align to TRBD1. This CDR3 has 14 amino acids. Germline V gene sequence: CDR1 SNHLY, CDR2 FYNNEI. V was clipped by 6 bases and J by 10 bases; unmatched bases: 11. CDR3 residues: CASRTGTGGLPQHF. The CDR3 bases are TGTGCCAGCAGAACCGGGACAGGAGGTCTCCCCCAGCATTTT.

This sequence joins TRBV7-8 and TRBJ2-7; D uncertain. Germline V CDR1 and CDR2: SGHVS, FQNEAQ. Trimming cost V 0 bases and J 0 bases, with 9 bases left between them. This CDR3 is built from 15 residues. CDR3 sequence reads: CASSLANPGSYEQYF. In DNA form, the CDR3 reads TGTGCCAGCAGCTTAGCGAACCCCGGCTCCTACGAGCAGTACTTC.

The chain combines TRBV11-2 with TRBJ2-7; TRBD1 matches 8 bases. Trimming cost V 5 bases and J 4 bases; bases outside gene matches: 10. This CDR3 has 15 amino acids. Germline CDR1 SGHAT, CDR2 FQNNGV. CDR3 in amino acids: CASSKDRVLGYEQYF. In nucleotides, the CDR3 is TGTGCCAGCAGCAAGGACAGGGTCCTCGGGTACGAGCAGTACTTC.

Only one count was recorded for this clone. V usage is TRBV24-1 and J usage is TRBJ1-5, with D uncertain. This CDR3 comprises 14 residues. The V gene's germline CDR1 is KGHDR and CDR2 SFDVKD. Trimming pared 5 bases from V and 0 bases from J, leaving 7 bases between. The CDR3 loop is CATSVTYSNQPQHF. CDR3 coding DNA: TGTGCCACCAGTGTAACATATAGCAATCAGCCCCAGCATTTT.

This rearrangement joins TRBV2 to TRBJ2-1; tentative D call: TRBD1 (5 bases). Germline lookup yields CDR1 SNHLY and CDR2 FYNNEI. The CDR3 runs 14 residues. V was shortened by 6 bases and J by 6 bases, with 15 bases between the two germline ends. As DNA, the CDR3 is TGTGCCAGCAGCCCGACAGAATTGGGCAATGAGCAGTTCTTC. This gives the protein CASSPTELGNEQFF.

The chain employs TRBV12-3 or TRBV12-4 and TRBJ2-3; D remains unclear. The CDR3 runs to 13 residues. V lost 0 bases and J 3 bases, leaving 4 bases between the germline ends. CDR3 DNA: TGTGCCAGCAGTTTAGCGCTAACAGATACGCAGTATTTT. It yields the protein CASSLALTDTQYF.

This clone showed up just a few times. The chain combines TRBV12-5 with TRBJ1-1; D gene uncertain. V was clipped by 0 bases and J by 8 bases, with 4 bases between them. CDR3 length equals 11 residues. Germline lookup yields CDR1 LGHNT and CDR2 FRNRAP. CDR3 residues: CASGLVQEAFF. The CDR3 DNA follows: TGTGCTAGTGGTTTGGTACAGGAAGCTTTCTTT. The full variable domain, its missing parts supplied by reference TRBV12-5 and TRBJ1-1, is DARVTQTPRHKVTEMGQEVTMRCQPILGHNTVFWYRQTMMQGLELLAYFRNRAPLDDSGMPKDRFSAEMPDATLATLKIQPSEPRDSAVYFCASGLVQEAFFGQGTRLTVV.

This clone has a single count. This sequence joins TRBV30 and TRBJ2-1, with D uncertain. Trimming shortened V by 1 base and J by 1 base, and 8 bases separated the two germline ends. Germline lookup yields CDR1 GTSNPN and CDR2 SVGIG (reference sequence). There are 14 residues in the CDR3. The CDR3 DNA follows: TGTGCCTGGAGTGGAACAGAGTCCTACAATGAGCAGTTCTTC. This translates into CAWSGTESYNEQFF.